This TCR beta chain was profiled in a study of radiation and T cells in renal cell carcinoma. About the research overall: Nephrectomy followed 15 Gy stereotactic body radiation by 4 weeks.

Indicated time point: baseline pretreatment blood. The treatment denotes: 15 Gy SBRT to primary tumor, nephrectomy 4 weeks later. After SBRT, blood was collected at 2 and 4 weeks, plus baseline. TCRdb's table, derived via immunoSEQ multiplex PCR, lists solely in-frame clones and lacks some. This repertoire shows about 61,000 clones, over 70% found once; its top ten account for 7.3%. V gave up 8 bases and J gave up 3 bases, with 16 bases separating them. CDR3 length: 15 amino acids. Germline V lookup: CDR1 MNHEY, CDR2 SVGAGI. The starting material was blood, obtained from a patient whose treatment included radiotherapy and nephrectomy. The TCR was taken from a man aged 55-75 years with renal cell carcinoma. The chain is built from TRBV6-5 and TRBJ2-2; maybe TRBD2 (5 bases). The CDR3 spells CASSRTLGDTGELFF. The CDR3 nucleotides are TGTGCCAGCTCGCGGACCCTGGGAGACACCGGGGAGCTGTTTTTT.